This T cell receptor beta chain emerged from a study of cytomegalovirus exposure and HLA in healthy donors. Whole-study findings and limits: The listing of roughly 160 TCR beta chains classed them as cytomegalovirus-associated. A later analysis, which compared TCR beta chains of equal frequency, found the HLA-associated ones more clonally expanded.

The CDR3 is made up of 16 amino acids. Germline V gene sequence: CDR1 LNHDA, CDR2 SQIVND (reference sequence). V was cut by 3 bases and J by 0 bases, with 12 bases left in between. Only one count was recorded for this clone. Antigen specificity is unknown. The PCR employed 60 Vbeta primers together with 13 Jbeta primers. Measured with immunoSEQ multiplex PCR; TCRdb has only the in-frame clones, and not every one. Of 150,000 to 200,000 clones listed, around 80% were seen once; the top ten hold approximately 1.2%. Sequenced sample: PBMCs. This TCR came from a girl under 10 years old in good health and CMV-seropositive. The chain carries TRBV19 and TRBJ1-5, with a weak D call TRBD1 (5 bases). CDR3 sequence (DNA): TGTGCCAGTAGTATTCAGGGAGGGTATAGCAATCAGCCCCAGCATTTT. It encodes CASSIQGGYSNQPQHF.